These T cell receptor beta chains were read from a single sample in a study of early T cells in non-severe SARS-CoV-2 infection. TCRdb reanalysed the 5' RACE reads using MiXCR and keeps one entry per CDR3 protein. Of over 50,000 distinct CDR3 sequences detected, over 9.5% appear once; the ten largest clones hold 2.5% to 3%. Sequenced sample: whole blood. These receptors were taken from an adult who was a healthcare worker with PCR-confirmed SARS-CoV-2 infection or an uninfected control (not recorded which). CDR3s include the opening cysteine and the closing phenylalanine or tryptophan. Each record gives: V gene, J gene, D gene, clone size, CDR3 protein, CDR3 DNA. The D gene is left open where the match is weak. Size is stated for part of the rows, as once, few or many counts, or as a class when the clone is expanded.

>TRBV13|TRBJ2-2|.|many
CASSLPTGPNTGELFF
TGTGCCAGCAGCCTCCCGACGGGCCCGAACACCGGGGAGCTGTTTTTT
>TRBV18|TRBJ2-4|.|few
CASSPDGKNIQYF
TGTGCCAGCTCACCAGACGGCAAAAACATTCAGTACTTC
>TRBV12-5|TRBJ2-7|TRBD2|many
CASGLDLAGGEGYEQYF
TGTGCTAGTGGTTTAGACCTAGCGGGAGGAGAGGGCTACGAGCAGTACTTC
>TRBV18|TRBJ1-1|.|many
CASSNRGSMNTEAFF
TGTGCCAGCTCTAACCGGGGCAGCATGAACACTGAAGCTTTCTTT
>TRBV2|TRBJ2-7|TRBD2|medium-sized
CASNSGRERVGEQYF
TGTGCCAGCAATTCGGGGCGGGAGCGAGTCGGGGAGCAGTACTTC
>TRBV7-9|TRBJ2-3|TRBD2|many
CASSPSGNRDTQYF
TGTGCCAGCAGCCCTAGCGGGAACCGAGATACGCAGTATTTT
>TRBV30|TRBJ2-1|TRBD2|many
CAWSRLGTTYNEQFF
TGTGCCTGGAGCCGACTCGGGACTACCTACAATGAGCAGTTCTTC
>TRBV11-3|TRBJ2-3|TRBD2|many
CASTRTSQGTDTQYF
TGTGCCAGCACCCGGACTAGCCAGGGGACAGATACGCAGTATTTT
>TRBV6-2/TRBV6-3|TRBJ1-1|TRBD1|many
CASSYSMFSGRTGFGEAFF
TGTGCCAGCAGTTACTCGATGTTCTCGGGGAGGACAGGGTTCGGTGAAGCTTTCTTT
>TRBV29-1|TRBJ1-1|.|many
CSASPVGRGGTEAFF
TGCAGCGCCTCGCCGGTAGGTAGGGGGGGCACTGAAGCTTTCTTT
>TRBV11-2|TRBJ2-5|.|few
CASSWTGTDSGETQYF
TGTGCCAGCAGCTGGACCGGGACCGACTCAGGCGAGACCCAGTACTTC
>TRBV24-1|TRBJ2-2|.|many
CATSDYQLNTGELFF
TGTGCCACCAGTGATTACCAACTGAACACCGGGGAGCTGTTTTTT
>TRBV6-6|TRBJ2-3|.|.
CASSYYSTDTQYF
TGTGCCAGCAGTTACTACTCCACAGATACGCAGTATTTT
>TRBV5-4|TRBJ2-2|TRBD2|.
CASSLATSGTGELFF
TGTGCCAGCAGCTTGGCGACTAGCGGCACCGGGGAGCTGTTTTTT
>TRBV13|TRBJ2-2|TRBD1|few
CASSAWTGAGELFF
TGTGCCAGCAGCGCCTGGACAGGGGCAGGGGAGCTGTTTTTT
>TRBV5-1|TRBJ2-7|TRBD1|many
CASSTGQGAIEQYF
TGCGCCAGCAGCACAGGACAGGGGGCCATCGAGCAGTACTTC
>TRBV27|TRBJ1-2|TRBD1|few
CASSPRTGPNYGYTF
TGTGCCAGCAGCCCCAGGACAGGACCCAACTATGGCTACACCTTC
>TRBV29-1|TRBJ1-1|.|.
CSVSPRGGNTEAFF
TGCAGCGTCTCACCCAGAGGGGGGAACACTGAAGCTTTCTTT
>TRBV9|TRBJ2-3|TRBD2|.
CASSVSGGLAEFSTDTQYF
TGTGCCAGCAGCGTATCGGGGGGACTAGCGGAGTTTAGCACAGATACGCAGTATTTT
>TRBV19|TRBJ1-5|.|many
CASSIRGHNQPQHF
TGTGCCAGTAGTATCAGGGGCCATAATCAGCCCCAGCATTTT
>TRBV13|TRBJ2-7|TRBD1|few
CASTLDRDRDEQYF
TGTGCCAGCACCCTCGACAGGGATAGGGACGAGCAGTACTTC
>TRBV7-9|TRBJ2-2|.|.
CASSLLVVTGELFF
TGTGCCAGCAGCTTATTAGTGGTCACCGGGGAGCTGTTTTTT
>TRBV10-2|TRBJ1-4|TRBD1|many
CASKEGAQEKLFF
TGCGCCAGCAAGGAGGGGGCGCAGGAAAAACTGTTTTTT
>TRBV7-3|TRBJ2-3|TRBD2|many
CASSFRGSPPRDTQYF
TGTGCCAGCAGTTTCCGCGGGAGTCCCCCCCGGGATACGCAGTATTTT
>TRBV30|TRBJ2-7|.|many
CAWSGYKFYEQYF
TGTGCCTGGAGTGGGTACAAGTTCTACGAGCAGTACTTC
>TRBV7-3|TRBJ2-2|.|few
CASSSRGPNTGELFF
TGTGCCAGCAGCTCCAGGGGTCCGAACACCGGGGAGCTGTTTTTT
>TRBV5-1|TRBJ2-7|.|.
CASSPISQGYEQYF
TGCGCCAGCAGCCCGATCTCACAGGGCTACGAGCAGTACTTC
>TRBV6-2/TRBV6-3|TRBJ2-2|.|many
CASRRTGTHNTGELFF
TGTGCCAGCAGGCGTACAGGGACCCACAACACCGGGGAGCTGTTTTTT
>TRBV5-4|TRBJ2-2|TRBD2|many
CASSLRLAETGELFF
TGTGCCAGCAGCTTGCGGCTAGCGGAAACCGGGGAGCTGTTTTTT
>TRBV29-1|TRBJ1-3|.|many
CSVETGTGNTIYF
TGCAGCGTTGAAACAGGGACTGGAAACACCATATATTTT
>TRBV27|TRBJ2-3|.|.
CASSSGGTTQYF
TGTGCCAGCAGTTCAGGAGGTACGACGCAGTATTTT
>TRBV18|TRBJ2-7|.|many
CASSAPGAYEQYF
TGTGCCAGCTCAGCCCCAGGAGCCTACGAGCAGTACTTC
>TRBV11-1|TRBJ2-1|TRBD1|few
CASSRDRVSYNEQFF
TGTGCCAGCAGCCGAGACAGGGTCTCCTACAATGAGCAGTTCTTC
>TRBV10-3|TRBJ2-7|.|few
CAISLGQQTYEQYF
TGTGCCATCAGTTTAGGACAGCAGACCTACGAGCAGTACTTC
>TRBV11-3|TRBJ2-1|TRBD2|many
CASSLRGSPNEQFF
TGTGCCAGCAGCTTACGCGGGAGCCCCAATGAGCAGTTCTTC
>TRBV10-3|TRBJ2-1|.|many
CATVGGGGEQFF
TGTGCAACCGTGGGAGGGGGCGGTGAGCAGTTCTTC
>TRBV11-2|TRBJ2-1|TRBD1|.
CASSSDRNSHNEQFF
TGTGCCAGCAGCTCGGACAGGAATTCACACAATGAGCAGTTCTTC
>TRBV21-1|TRBJ2-7|.|many
CASSKVRASGADEQYF
TGTGCCAGCAGCAAAGTGCGGGCTAGCGGGGCCGACGAGCAGTACTTC
>TRBV7-2|TRBJ2-1|.|few
CASSLAASSYNEQFF
TGTGCCAGCAGCTTAGCGGCTAGCTCCTACAATGAGCAGTTCTTC
>TRBV5-1|TRBJ2-5|.|many
CASSLVGGQETQYF
TGCGCCAGCAGCTTGGTCGGGGGCCAAGAGACCCAGTACTTC
>TRBV5-4|TRBJ2-5|TRBD1|.
CASSYGTGVETQYF
TGTGCCAGCAGCTACGGGACAGGGGTTGAGACCCAGTACTTC
>TRBV18|TRBJ2-1|.|.
CASSPFTRYNEQFF
TGTGCCAGCTCACCCTTCACTCGGTACAATGAGCAGTTCTTC
>TRBV2|TRBJ1-4|.|few
CASSEGGARGEKLFF
TGTGCCAGCAGTGAAGGGGGGGCGCGCGGTGAAAAACTGTTTTTT
>TRBV9|TRBJ2-7|.|many
CASSAFLRRQVSEQYF
TGTGCCAGCAGCGCCTTCTTACGGAGACAAGTATCCGAGCAGTACTTC
>TRBV4-2|TRBJ2-3|TRBD2|.
CASSRASGSTDTQYF
TGTGCCAGCAGCCGAGCGAGCGGGAGTACAGATACGCAGTATTTT
>TRBV20-1|TRBJ2-2|.|.
CSASISGTGELFF
TGCAGTGCTAGCATTTCAGGGACCGGGGAGCTGTTTTTT
>TRBV18|TRBJ1-1|.|many
CASSPVRGGEAFF
TGTGCCAGCTCACCCGTGCGAGGGGGTGAAGCTTTCTTT
>TRBV9|TRBJ2-3|.|.
CASSDQPLDLQYF
TGTGCCAGCAGCGACCAGCCCCTAGATTTGCAGTATTTT